The 5 T cell receptor beta chains below all came from one sample that was sequenced in a study of shared clonotypes between healthy human individuals. Assay: immunoSEQ multiplex PCR; the TCRdb copy retains only in-frame clones and omits some. Of hundreds of thousands of clones in the sample, around two thirds were seen once. Sample: memory CD4+ T cells sorted from blood. Indicated subset: CD45RA-negative fraction. These receptors all stem from a woman aged 25-40 years in good health.

The rearrangement links TRBV21-1 to TRBJ2-5; the DNA was not used to check the table's D call, TRBD2. TRBV21-1 is an annotated pseudogene. The CDR3 loop spans 15 amino acids. The CDR3 spells CASRVTSGRVETQYF. CDR3 nucleotides: TGTGCCAGCAGAGTGACTAGCGGGAGAGTGGAGACCCAGTACTTC.

V gene TRBV4-2 combines with J gene TRBJ2-2; D is ambiguous. The ends were cut back, 0 bases at V and 6 bases at J, with 17 bases in the middle. CDR3 length equals 17 residues. The germline CDR1 and CDR2 sequences are LGHNA and YNFKEQ. Here the CDR3 reads CASSQDQRQTPAGELFF. The CDR3, as DNA: TGTGCCAGCAGCCAAGATCAGCGCCAGACCCCCGCCGGGGAGCTGTTTTTT.

V and J are TRBV19 and TRBJ1-1; tentative D call: TRBD1 (5 bases). V gave up 4 bases and J gave up 1 base, with 13 bases separating them. Germline V gene data show CDR1 as LNHDA and CDR2 as SQIVND (reference sequence). The length of the CDR3 is 15 residues. The CDR3 spells CASSTPGTANTEAFF. The DNA for the CDR3 is TGTGCCAGTAGTACACCCGGGACGGCGAACACTGAAGCTTTCTTT.

The chain links TRBV9 to TRBJ2-5; possible D gene TRBD1, 6 bases. This CDR3 has 13 amino acids. With 0 bases removed from V and 5 bases from J, the gap between germline ends came to 8 bases. Per germline, CDR1 SGDLS and CDR2 YYNGEE. The CDR3 loop is CASSVVQGETQYF. Here the CDR3 DNA reads TGTGCCAGCAGCGTAGTTCAGGGGGAGACCCAGTACTTC.

Many counts were recorded for this clone. The identical CDR3 is also encoded by other nucleotide sequences in the sample. The chain employs TRBV14 and TRBJ1-1; maybe TRBD1 (5 bases). Trimming removed 2 bases from V and 3 bases from J, with 7 bases in between. CDR1 and CDR2 (germline): SGHDN, FVKESK. The CDR3 runs 13 residues. The CDR3 bases are TGTGCCAGCAGCCAACAGGGTTACACTGAAGCTTTCTTT. It specifies CASSQQGYTEAFF.